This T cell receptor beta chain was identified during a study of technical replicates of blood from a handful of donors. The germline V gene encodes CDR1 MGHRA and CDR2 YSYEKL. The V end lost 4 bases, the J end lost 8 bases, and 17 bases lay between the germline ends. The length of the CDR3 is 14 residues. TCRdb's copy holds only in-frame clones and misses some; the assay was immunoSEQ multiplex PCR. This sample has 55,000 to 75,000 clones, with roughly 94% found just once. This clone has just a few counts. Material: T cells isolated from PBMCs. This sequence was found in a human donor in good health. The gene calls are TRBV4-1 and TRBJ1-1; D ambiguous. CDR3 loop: CASSPSWKDSEAFF. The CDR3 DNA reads TGCGCCAGCAGCCCTAGTTGGAAGGATAGCGAAGCTTTCTTT.